The clone carrying this T cell receptor beta chain was detected only a few times. Antigen: not known. This sample is part of a study of T cell repertoires in cytomegalovirus infection. One entry per CDR3 protein, called by TCRdb with MiXCR from the reads. The data show 640,000 or so distinct CDR3 sequences, around a third seen once. V was cut by 4 bases and J by 3 bases, with 10 bases left in between. The CDR3 has 14 amino acids. This sequence joins TRBV12-3 or TRBV12-4 and TRBJ1-3; D is undetermined. This receptor was identified in a human donor in good health (CMV status not recorded). Some clones in this sample may be carry-over from other donors' samples. The specimen comprised cultured PBMCs, sampled from culture after CMV antigen stimulation. This CDR3 reads CASSSSNGGNTIYF. The CDR3 nucleotides read TGTGCCAGCAGTTCCTCAAACGGTGGAAACACCATATATTTT.